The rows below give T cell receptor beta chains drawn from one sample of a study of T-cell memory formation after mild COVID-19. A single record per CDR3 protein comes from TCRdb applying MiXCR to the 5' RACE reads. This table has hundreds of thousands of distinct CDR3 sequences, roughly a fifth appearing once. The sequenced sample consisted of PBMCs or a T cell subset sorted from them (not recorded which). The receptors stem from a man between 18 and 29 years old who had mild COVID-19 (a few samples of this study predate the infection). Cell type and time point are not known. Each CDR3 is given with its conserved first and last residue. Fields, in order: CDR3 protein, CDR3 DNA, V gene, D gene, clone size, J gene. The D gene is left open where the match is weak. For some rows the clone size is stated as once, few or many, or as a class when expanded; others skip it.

CDR3: CASSSTIQGRYGYTF; DNA: TGCGCCAGCAGCTCTACTATACAGGGGCGGTATGGCTACACCTTC; V: TRBV5-1; D: TRBD1; size: NA; J: TRBJ1-2
CDR3: CSAPTSGGAPEQFF; DNA: TGCAGTGCGCCGACTAGCGGGGGGGCCCCTGAGCAGTTCTTC; V: TRBV20-1; D: TRBD2; size: few; J: TRBJ2-1
CDR3: CASSNRGGWNEAFF; DNA: TGTGCCAGCAGCAACAGGGGGGGTTGGAATGAAGCTTTCTTT; V: TRBV7-9; D: TRBD1; size: NA; J: TRBJ1-1
CDR3: CATSDGTDYGYTF; DNA: TGTGCCACCAGTGACGGGACAGACTATGGCTACACCTTC; V: TRBV24-1; D: TRBD1; size: few; J: TRBJ1-2
CDR3: CASSLSRTGVGTEAFF; DNA: TGTGCCAGCAGCTTATCCCGGACAGGGGTTGGGACTGAAGCTTTCTTT; V: TRBV11-2; D: TRBD1; size: few; J: TRBJ1-1
CDR3: CASSYVEGSYEQYF; DNA: TGTGCCAGCAGTTACGTGGAGGGGTCCTACGAGCAGTACTTC; V: TRBV6-5; D: NA; size: NA; J: TRBJ2-7
CDR3: CASSHLAGGYTGELFF; DNA: TGTGCCAGCAGCCACTTAGCGGGGGGATATACCGGGGAGCTGTTTTTT; V: TRBV11-2; D: TRBD2; size: NA; J: TRBJ2-2
CDR3: CSARDRAASGYTF; DNA: TGCAGTGCTAGAGATCGTGCGGCTAGTGGCTACACCTTC; V: TRBV20-1; D: NA; size: NA; J: TRBJ1-2
CDR3: CASSFTRGGSTDTQYF; DNA: TGTGCCAGCAGCTTCACGCGGGGGGGAAGCACAGATACGCAGTATTTT; V: TRBV7-2; D: TRBD2; size: few; J: TRBJ2-3
CDR3: CASRPMDRPSSYEQYF; DNA: TGTGCCAGCAGGCCAATGGACAGACCCAGCTCCTACGAGCAGTACTTC; V: TRBV6-2/TRBV6-3; D: NA; size: few; J: TRBJ2-7
CDR3: CASSQDADRDYGYTF; DNA: TGTGCCAGCAGCCAAGATGCGGACAGGGACTATGGCTACACCTTC; V: TRBV4-2; D: TRBD1; size: few; J: TRBJ1-2
CDR3: CASSKGARRDTQYF; DNA: TGTGCCAGCAGCAAGGGGGCCCGTAGAGATACGCAGTATTTT; V: TRBV7-9; D: TRBD1; size: NA; J: TRBJ2-3
CDR3: CATSSPAIYGYTF; DNA: TGTGCCACCAGCAGTCCAGCAATCTATGGCTACACCTTC; V: TRBV15; D: NA; size: NA; J: TRBJ1-2
CDR3: CSARPGRNGELFF; DNA: TGCAGTGCTAGACCCGGGAGGAACGGGGAGCTGTTTTTT; V: TRBV20-1; D: TRBD2; size: few; J: TRBJ2-2
CDR3: CASSEWTENTGELFF; DNA: TGTGCCAGCAGCGAATGGACAGAAAACACCGGGGAGCTGTTTTTT; V: TRBV7-6; D: NA; size: NA; J: TRBJ2-2
CDR3: CSAPAGTYEQYF; DNA: TGCAGTGCCCCGGCGGGAACCTACGAGCAGTACTTC; V: TRBV20-1; D: NA; size: NA; J: TRBJ2-7
CDR3: CATSELTGGASRDYGYTF; DNA: TGTGCCACCAGTGAGCTGACAGGGGGCGCGTCTAGAGACTATGGCTACACCTTC; V: TRBV24-1; D: TRBD1; size: NA; J: TRBJ1-2
CDR3: CATSRVGGGPEAFF; DNA: TGTGCCACCAGCAGAGTCGGGGGAGGACCTGAAGCTTTCTTT; V: TRBV15; D: NA; size: NA; J: TRBJ1-1
CDR3: CAWSRGIEAFF; DNA: TGTGCCTGGAGTCGAGGGATTGAAGCTTTCTTT; V: TRBV30; D: NA; size: few; J: TRBJ1-1
CDR3: CASSLFGNEQFF; DNA: TGTGCCAGCAGCTTGTTCGGCAATGAGCAGTTCTTC; V: TRBV11-2; D: NA; size: few; J: TRBJ2-1
CDR3: CASRPGLRGGGGETQYF; DNA: TGCGCCAGCAGACCAGGTTTGCGGGGGGGCGGAGGAGAGACCCAGTACTTC; V: TRBV5-1; D: TRBD2; size: many; J: TRBJ2-5
CDR3: CASRDGTLSGNTIYF; DNA: TGTGCCAGTAGGGACGGGACACTCTCTGGAAACACCATATATTTT; V: TRBV19; D: NA; size: few; J: TRBJ1-3
CDR3: CATSDFPDVDPWGEWGEQFF; DNA: TGTGCCACCAGTGATTTCCCTGACGTCGACCCTTGGGGGGAGTGGGGTGAGCAGTTCTTC; V: TRBV24-1; D: NA; size: NA; J: TRBJ2-1
CDR3: CASSELRGDPYNEQFF; DNA: TGTGCCAGCAGTGAATTGCGGGGGGACCCCTACAATGAGCAGTTCTTC; V: TRBV25-1; D: TRBD2; size: NA; J: TRBJ2-1
CDR3: CASSPGGRGGHNEQFF; DNA: TGTGCCAGCTCACCAGGAGGTCGCGGGGGTCACAATGAGCAGTTCTTC; V: TRBV18; D: TRBD2; size: NA; J: TRBJ2-1
CDR3: CASSQGRAQPQHF; DNA: TGCGCCAGCAGCCAAGGGAGGGCCCAGCCCCAGCATTTT; V: TRBV4-1; D: NA; size: few; J: TRBJ1-5
CDR3: CASSLGQTTNEKLFF; DNA: TGCGCCAGCAGCCTCGGACAGACAACTAATGAAAAACTGTTTTTT; V: TRBV4-1; D: NA; size: NA; J: TRBJ1-4
CDR3: CASSPLDGISPLHF; DNA: TGTGCCAGCTCACCATTGGACGGAATTTCACCCCTCCACTTT; V: TRBV18; D: NA; size: NA; J: TRBJ1-6
CDR3: CASSWRQGGGYTF; DNA: TGTGCCAGCAGTTGGCGACAGGGTGGTGGCTACACCTTC; V: TRBV12-3/TRBV12-4; D: TRBD1; size: few; J: TRBJ1-2
CDR3: CASSLVWPSGTDTQYF; DNA: TGTGCCAGCAGCTTAGTATGGCCTAGCGGCACAGATACGCAGTATTTT; V: TRBV7-8; D: NA; size: many; J: TRBJ2-3
CDR3: CASSQVVGTGELFF; DNA: TGTGCCAGCAGCCAAGTTGTCGGCACCGGGGAGCTGTTTTTT; V: TRBV14; D: NA; size: NA; J: TRBJ2-2
CDR3: CSATTLGTGGALETQYF; DNA: TGCAGTGCTACTACACTAGGGACAGGGGGCGCGTTGGAGACCCAGTACTTC; V: TRBV20-1; D: TRBD1; size: NA; J: TRBJ2-5
CDR3: CASSEDRGHEQFF; DNA: TGTGCCAGCAGTGAGGACAGGGGGCATGAGCAGTTCTTC; V: TRBV12-3/TRBV12-4; D: TRBD1; size: few; J: TRBJ2-1
CDR3: CAISDTGKTGNTIYF; DNA: TGTGCCATCAGTGACACCGGGAAAACTGGAAACACCATATATTTT; V: TRBV10-3; D: NA; size: NA; J: TRBJ1-3
CDR3: CSARTGDIGTQYF; DNA: TGCAGTGCTAGGACGGGGGACATCGGGACCCAGTACTTC; V: TRBV20-1; D: NA; size: NA; J: TRBJ2-5
CDR3: CASSRMTGGNQPQHF; DNA: TGCGCCAGCAGCCGGATGACAGGGGGCAATCAGCCCCAGCATTTT; V: TRBV4-3; D: TRBD1; size: NA; J: TRBJ1-5
CDR3: CASSYQRTSGGRETQYF; DNA: TGTGCCAGCAGTTACCAACGGACTAGCGGGGGCCGGGAGACCCAGTACTTC; V: TRBV6-2/TRBV6-3; D: TRBD2; size: few; J: TRBJ2-5
CDR3: CSARDSGQGFFGYTF; DNA: TGCAGTGCTAGAGATTCCGGACAGGGGTTTTTTGGCTACACCTTC; V: TRBV20-1; D: TRBD1; size: few; J: TRBJ1-2
CDR3: CASSFTGGGADTQYF; DNA: TGTGCCAGCAGCTTTACAGGGGGCGGTGCAGATACGCAGTATTTT; V: TRBV9; D: TRBD1; size: NA; J: TRBJ2-3
CDR3: CASSPRGSRSYNEQFF; DNA: TGTGCCAGCAGCCCGAGGGGCAGCCGCTCCTACAATGAGCAGTTCTTC; V: TRBV9; D: NA; size: NA; J: TRBJ2-1
CDR3: CASSLSLNKAEAFF; DNA: TGTGCCAGCAGTTTAAGTCTGAATAAGGCTGAAGCTTTCTTT; V: TRBV12-3/TRBV12-4; D: NA; size: NA; J: TRBJ1-1
CDR3: CASSLLARALETQYF; DNA: TGCGCCAGCAGCTTGTTGGCGCGTGCTTTAGAGACCCAGTACTTC; V: TRBV5-1; D: NA; size: few; J: TRBJ2-5
CDR3: CASSLDVRDYGYTF; DNA: TGTGCCAGCAGCTTAGATGTCCGAGACTATGGCTACACCTTC; V: TRBV7-9; D: NA; size: few; J: TRBJ1-2
CDR3: CASSVDFASGNTGELFF; DNA: TGTGCCAGCAGCGTAGATTTCGCTAGCGGTAACACCGGGGAGCTGTTTTTT; V: TRBV9; D: TRBD2; size: few; J: TRBJ2-2
CDR3: CASSQGLAGYNEQFF; DNA: TGCGCCAGCAGCCAGGGACTAGCGGGCTACAATGAGCAGTTCTTC; V: TRBV5-1; D: TRBD2; size: many; J: TRBJ2-1
CDR3: CATSRGRQGHQETQYF; DNA: TGTGCCACCAGCAGGGGGAGACAGGGGCATCAAGAGACCCAGTACTTC; V: TRBV15; D: TRBD1; size: few; J: TRBJ2-5
CDR3: CASSSGGPTYEQYF; DNA: TGTGCCAGCAGCTCCGGGGGGCCAACCTACGAGCAGTACTTC; V: TRBV11-2; D: NA; size: NA; J: TRBJ2-7